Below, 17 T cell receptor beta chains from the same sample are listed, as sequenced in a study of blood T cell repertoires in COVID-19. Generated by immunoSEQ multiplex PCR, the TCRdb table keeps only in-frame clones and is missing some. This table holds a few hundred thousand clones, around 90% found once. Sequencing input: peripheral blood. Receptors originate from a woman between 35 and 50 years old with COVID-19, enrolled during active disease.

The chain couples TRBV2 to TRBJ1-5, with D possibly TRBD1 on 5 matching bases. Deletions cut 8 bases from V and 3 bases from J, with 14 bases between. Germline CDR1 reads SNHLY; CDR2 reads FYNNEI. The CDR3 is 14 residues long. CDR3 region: CASLRGGNNQPQHF. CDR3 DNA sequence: TGTGCCAGCCTTAGGGGAGGGAACAATCAGCCCCAGCATTTT.

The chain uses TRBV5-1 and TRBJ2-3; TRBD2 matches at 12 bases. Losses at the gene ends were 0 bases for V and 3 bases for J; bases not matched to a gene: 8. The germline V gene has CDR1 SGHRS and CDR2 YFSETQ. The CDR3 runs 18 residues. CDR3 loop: CASSLGLAGGPGTDTQYF. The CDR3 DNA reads TGCGCCAGCAGCTTGGGGCTAGCGGGAGGGCCTGGTACAGATACGCAGTATTTT.

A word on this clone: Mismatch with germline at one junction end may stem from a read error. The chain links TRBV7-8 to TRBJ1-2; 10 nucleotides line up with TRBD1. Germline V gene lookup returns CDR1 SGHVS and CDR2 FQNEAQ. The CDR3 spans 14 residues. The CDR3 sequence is CASSPQFDRGLQDF. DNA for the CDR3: TGTGCCAGCAGCCCTCAGTTCGACAGGGGGCTCCAGGACTTC.

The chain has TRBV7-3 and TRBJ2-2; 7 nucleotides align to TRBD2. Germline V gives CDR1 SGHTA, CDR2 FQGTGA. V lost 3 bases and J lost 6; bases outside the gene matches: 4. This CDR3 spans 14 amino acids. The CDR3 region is CASSFSGGPGELFF. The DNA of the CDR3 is TGTGCCAGCAGCTTCTCGGGGGGTCCCGGGGAGCTGTTTTTT.

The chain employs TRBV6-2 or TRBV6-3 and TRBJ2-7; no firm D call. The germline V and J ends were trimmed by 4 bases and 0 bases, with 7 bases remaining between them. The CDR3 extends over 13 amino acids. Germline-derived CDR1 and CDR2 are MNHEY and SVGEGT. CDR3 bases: TGTGCCAGCAGTTCCGTCGGCTCCTACGAGCAGTACTTC. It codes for CASSSVGSYEQYF.

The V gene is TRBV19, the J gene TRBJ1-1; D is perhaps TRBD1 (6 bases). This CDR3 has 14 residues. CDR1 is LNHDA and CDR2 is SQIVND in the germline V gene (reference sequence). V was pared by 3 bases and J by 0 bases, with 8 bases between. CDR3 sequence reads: CASSMWGLNTEAFF. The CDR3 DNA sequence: TGTGCCAGTAGTATGTGGGGGCTGAACACTGAAGCTTTCTTT.

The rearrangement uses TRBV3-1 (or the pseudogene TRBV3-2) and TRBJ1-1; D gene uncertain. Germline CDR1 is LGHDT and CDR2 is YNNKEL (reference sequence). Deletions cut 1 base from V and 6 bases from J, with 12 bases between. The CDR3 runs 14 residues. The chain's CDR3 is CASSQAIQVAEAFF. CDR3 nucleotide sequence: TGTGCCAGCAGCCAAGCCATTCAGGTCGCTGAAGCTTTCTTT.

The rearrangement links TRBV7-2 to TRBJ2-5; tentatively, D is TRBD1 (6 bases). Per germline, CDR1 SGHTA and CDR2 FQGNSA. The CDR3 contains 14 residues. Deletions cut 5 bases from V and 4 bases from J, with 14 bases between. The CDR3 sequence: CASSPGSTGETQYF. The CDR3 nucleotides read TGTGCCAGCAGCCCCGGGTCGACAGGAGAGACCCAGTACTTC.

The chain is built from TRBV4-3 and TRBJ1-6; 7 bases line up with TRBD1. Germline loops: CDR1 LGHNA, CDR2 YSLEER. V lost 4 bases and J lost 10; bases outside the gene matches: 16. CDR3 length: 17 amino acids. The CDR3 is CASSRGQVMGSGSPLHF. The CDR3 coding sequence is TGCGCCAGCAGCCGCGGACAGGTTATGGGTTCCGGATCACCCCTCCACTTT.

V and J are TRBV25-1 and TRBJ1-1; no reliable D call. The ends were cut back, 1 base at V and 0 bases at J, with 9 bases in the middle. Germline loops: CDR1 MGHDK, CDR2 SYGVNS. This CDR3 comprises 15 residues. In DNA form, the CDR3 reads TGTGCCAGCAGTGAATTGAGAGGGCTGAACACTGAAGCTTTCTTT. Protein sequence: CASSELRGLNTEAFF.

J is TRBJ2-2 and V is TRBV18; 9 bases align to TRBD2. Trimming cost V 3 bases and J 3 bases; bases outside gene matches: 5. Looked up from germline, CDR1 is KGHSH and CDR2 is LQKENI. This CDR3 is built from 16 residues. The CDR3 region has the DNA TGTGCCAGCTCACCCGATAGCGGGAGCCACACCGGGGAGCTGTTTTTT. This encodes CASSPDSGSHTGELFF.

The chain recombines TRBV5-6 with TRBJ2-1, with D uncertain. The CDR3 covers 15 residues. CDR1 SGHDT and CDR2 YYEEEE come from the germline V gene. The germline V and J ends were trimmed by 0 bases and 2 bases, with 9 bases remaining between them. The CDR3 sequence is CASSLAAETYNEQFF. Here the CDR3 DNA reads TGTGCCAGCAGCTTGGCTGCGGAGACCTACAATGAGCAGTTCTTC.

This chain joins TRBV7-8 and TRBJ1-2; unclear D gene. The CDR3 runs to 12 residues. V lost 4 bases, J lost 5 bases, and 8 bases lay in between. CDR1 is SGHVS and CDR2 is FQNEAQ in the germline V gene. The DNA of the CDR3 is TGTGCCAGCAGCTCCACGGGATATGGCTACACCTTC. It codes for CASSSTGYGYTF.

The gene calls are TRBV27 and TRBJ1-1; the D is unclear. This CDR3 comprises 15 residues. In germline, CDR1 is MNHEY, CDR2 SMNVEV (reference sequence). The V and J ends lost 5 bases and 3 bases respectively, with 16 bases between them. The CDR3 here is CASSPSQTGYTEAFF. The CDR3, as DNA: TGTGCCAGCAGTCCCTCGCAGACCGGGTACACTGAAGCTTTCTTT.

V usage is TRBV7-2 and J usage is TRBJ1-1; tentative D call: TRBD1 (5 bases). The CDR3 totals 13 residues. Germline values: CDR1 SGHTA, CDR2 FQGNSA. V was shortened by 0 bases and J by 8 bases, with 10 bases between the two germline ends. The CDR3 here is CASSLAQGSEAFF. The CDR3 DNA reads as TGTGCCAGCAGCTTAGCGCAGGGTAGCGAAGCTTTCTTT. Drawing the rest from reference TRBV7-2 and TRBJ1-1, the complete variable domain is GAGVSQSPSNKVTEKGKDVELRCDPISGHTALYWYRQSLGQGLEFLIYFQGNSAPDKSGLPSDRFSAERTGGSVSTLTIQRTQQEDSAVYLCASSLAQGSEAFFGQGTRLTVV.

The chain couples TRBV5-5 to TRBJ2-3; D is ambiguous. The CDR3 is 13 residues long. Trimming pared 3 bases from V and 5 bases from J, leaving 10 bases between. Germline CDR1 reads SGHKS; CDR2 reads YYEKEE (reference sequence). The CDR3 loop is CASSYPFGDTQYF. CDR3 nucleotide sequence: TGTGCCAGCAGCTACCCTTTCGGAGATACGCAGTATTTT. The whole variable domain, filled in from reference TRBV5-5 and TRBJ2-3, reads DAGVTQSPTHLIKTRGQQVTLRCSPISGHKSVSWYQQVLGQGPQFIFQYYEKEERGRGNFPDRFSARQFPNYSSELNVNALLLGDSALYLCASSYPFGDTQYFGPGTRLTVL.

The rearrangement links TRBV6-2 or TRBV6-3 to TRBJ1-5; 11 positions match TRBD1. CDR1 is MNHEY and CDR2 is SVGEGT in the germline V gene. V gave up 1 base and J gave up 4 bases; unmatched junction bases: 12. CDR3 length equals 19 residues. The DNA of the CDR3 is TGTGCCAGCAGTTACTTTTCCTTGGACAGGGGGCTCTGGAATCAGCCCCAGCATTTT. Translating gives CASSYFSLDRGLWNQPQHF.